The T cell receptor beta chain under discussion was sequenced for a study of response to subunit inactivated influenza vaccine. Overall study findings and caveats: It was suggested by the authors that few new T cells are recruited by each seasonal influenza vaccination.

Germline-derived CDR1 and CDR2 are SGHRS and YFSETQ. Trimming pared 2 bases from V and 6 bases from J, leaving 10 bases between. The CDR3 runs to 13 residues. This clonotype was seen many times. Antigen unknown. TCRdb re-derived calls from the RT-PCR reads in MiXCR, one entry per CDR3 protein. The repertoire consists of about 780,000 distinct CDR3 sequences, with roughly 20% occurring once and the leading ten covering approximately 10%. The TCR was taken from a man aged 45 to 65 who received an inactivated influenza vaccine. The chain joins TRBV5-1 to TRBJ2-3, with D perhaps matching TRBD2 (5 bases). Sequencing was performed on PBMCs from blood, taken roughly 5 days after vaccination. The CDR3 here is CASSFGVADTQYF. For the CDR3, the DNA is TGCGCCAGCAGCTTTGGGGTAGCGGATACGCAGTATTTT. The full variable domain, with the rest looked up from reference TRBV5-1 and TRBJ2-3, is KAGVTQTPRYLIKTRGQQVTLSCSPISGHRSVSWYQQTPGQGLQFLFEYFSETQRNKGNFPGRFSGRQFSNSRSEMNVSTLELGDSALYLCASSFGVADTQYFGPGTRLTVL.